Shown below are 20 T cell receptor beta chains from a single sample sequenced in a study of T-cell memory formation after mild COVID-19. TCRdb used MiXCR to reprocess the 5' RACE reads, holding one entry per CDR3 protein. The sample has approximately 99,000 distinct CDR3 sequences; around 17% are singletons. Sequences were obtained from PBMCs or a T cell subset sorted from them (not recorded which). Receptor source: a man between 18 and 29 years old who had mild COVID-19 (a few samples of this study predate the infection). Cell type and time point are not known.

This clonotype was seen more than once but under ten times. CDR3 nucleotide sequence: TGCGCCAGCAGCTTGGAAGGTATCCAAGAGACCCAGTACTTC. It translates to CASSLEGIQETQYF. The chain joins TRBV5-1 to TRBJ2-5; D is unclear. The CDR3 spans 14 residues. Germline V gene lookup returns CDR1 SGHRS and CDR2 YFSETQ. The V end lost 0 bases, the J end lost 1 base, and 7 bases lay between the germline ends.

In its sample, this clonotype was seen a few times. The gene calls are TRBV4-1 and TRBJ2-5, with a tentative D call TRBD2 (6 bases). CDR3 size: 13 residues. V gave up 2 bases and J gave up 6 bases, with 10 bases separating them. Germline V gives CDR1 MGHRA, CDR2 YSYEKL. CDR3 coding DNA: TGCGCCAGCAGCCAATCGGGGGTCCAGACCCAGTACTTC. It yields the protein CASSQSGVQTQYF.

This clonotype was seen only a few times. This chain connects TRBV5-1 to TRBJ2-5; perhaps TRBD1 as D (5 bases). Germline V gene lookup returns CDR1 SGHRS and CDR2 YFSETQ. The CDR3 spans 13 residues. The V and J ends lost 3 bases and 2 bases respectively, with 8 bases between them. DNA of the CDR3: TGCGCCAGCAGCTCCAGACAGCAAGAGACCCAGTACTTC. It specifies CASSSRQQETQYF.

The chain combines TRBV29-1 with TRBJ2-7, with D possibly matching TRBD1 (6 bases). Trimming cost V 6 bases and J 4 bases, with 13 bases left between them. Germline CDR1 SQVTM, CDR2 ANQGSEA. CDR3 length equals 12 residues. As DNA, the CDR3 is TGCAGCGTCAACGCACAGGGTTACGAGCAGTACTTC. Its translation is CSVNAQGYEQYF.

This clonotype appeared a few times. This chain uses TRBV5-1 with TRBJ2-1, with 12 nucleotides matching TRBD2. The V segment lost 4 bases and the J segment 4 bases; nucleotides outside the gene matches: 12. This CDR3 region has 18 residues. Per the germline V gene, CDR1 is SGHRS and CDR2 is YFSETQ. The CDR3 sequence: CASSPASGGADWYNEQFF. The CDR3 DNA reads TGCGCCAGCAGCCCCGCTAGCGGGGGGGCGGACTGGTACAATGAGCAGTTCTTC.

The table lists this clonotype with a few counts. The chain links TRBV4-3 to TRBJ1-1, with 7 bases that match TRBD1. Germline values: CDR1 LGHNA, CDR2 YSLEER. The CDR3 contains 13 residues. Trimming removed 4 bases from V and 7 bases from J; junction bases left unmatched: 6. CDR3 DNA sequence: TGCGCCAGCAGCCGACAGGGAGAGGGTGAAGCTTTCTTT. Protein product: CASSRQGEGEAFF.

The chain employs TRBV7-2 and TRBJ1-6, with D hard to call. Germline values: CDR1 SGHTA, CDR2 FQGNSA. There are 15 residues in the CDR3. Deletions cut 5 bases from V and 14 bases from J, with 22 bases between. CDR3 coding DNA: TGTGCCAGCAGCCTCTCCGACGGTCCGGGGAAGACCCTCCACTTT. As protein: CASSLSDGPGKTLHF.

This clonotype was seen repeatedly, ten times or more. J is TRBJ2-3 and V is TRBV10-3; 9 nucleotides align to TRBD1. V lost 6 bases to trimming and J lost 5 bases; unmatched junction nucleotides: 12. The germline V gene has CDR1 ENHRY and CDR2 SYGVKD. The length of the CDR3 is 16 residues. The CDR3 spells CAIRPTSTGGRDTQYF. The CDR3 DNA sequence: TGTGCCATCAGGCCAACCTCGACAGGGGGGAGAGATACGCAGTATTTT.

The CDR3 protein is CASALSAGGWPGYTF. CDR3 bases: TGCGCCAGCGCCCTATCGGCAGGGGGCTGGCCTGGCTACACCTTC. The chain recombines TRBV5-1 with TRBJ1-2; 8 bases match TRBD1. The CDR3 runs 15 residues. Germline V gene lookup returns CDR1 SGHRS and CDR2 YFSETQ. The V segment lost 7 bases and the J segment 7 bases; nucleotides outside the gene matches: 15.

This clonotype occurred a few times. The chain recombines TRBV24-1 with TRBJ2-1, with D possibly being TRBD1 (5 bases). The CDR3 consists of 16 residues. The germline CDR1 and CDR2 sequences are KGHDR and SFDVKD. V lost 3 bases, J lost 4 bases, and 15 bases lay in between. CDR3 in amino acids: CATSDRGLIGYNEQFF. As DNA, the CDR3 is TGTGCCACCAGTGATAGGGGCCTCATAGGATACAATGAGCAGTTCTTC.

J is TRBJ2-5 and V is TRBV5-1; D is perhaps TRBD1 (5 bases). Trimming shortened V by 2 bases and J by 2 bases, and 10 bases separated the two germline ends. CDR3 length: 14 amino acids. Germline CDR1 SGHRS, CDR2 YFSETQ. CDR3 sequence: CASSFYTGQETQYF. CDR3 DNA sequence: TGCGCCAGCAGCTTCTACACAGGACAAGAGACCCAGTACTTC.

The chain has TRBV5-6 and TRBJ2-6, with D unclear. Germline assignment: CDR1 SGHDT and CDR2 YYEEEE. The V and J ends lost 0 bases and 5 bases respectively, with 0 bases between them. This CDR3 is 12 amino acids long. CDR3 residues: CASSLGANVLTF. Written as DNA, the CDR3 is TGTGCCAGCAGCTTGGGGGCCAACGTCCTGACTTTC.

This clonotype was seen more than once but under ten times. The chain is built from TRBV3-1 and TRBJ1-6; D perhaps matches TRBD1 (5 bases). Trimming pared 1 base from V and 9 bases from J, leaving 13 bases between. Germline lookup yields CDR1 LGHDT and CDR2 YNNKEL (reference sequence). This CDR3 region has 15 residues. The CDR3 region is CASSQVGGVISPLHF. CDR3 DNA: TGTGCCAGCAGCCAAGTTGGGGGAGTGATTTCACCCCTCCACTTT.

This clonotype has a handful of counts. The V and J genes are TRBV12-3 or TRBV12-4 and TRBJ1-2; 10 bases align to TRBD1. The CDR3 consists of 13 residues. J lost 4 bases, V lost 7 bases, and 3 bases had no gene match. In nucleotides, the CDR3 is TGTGCCAGCACCCGGACAGGGGGCTATGGCTACACCTTC. It is translated as CASTRTGGYGYTF.

This clonotype showed up just a few times. The rearrangement uses TRBV7-3 and TRBJ2-1; 7 nucleotides match TRBD1. The CDR3 totals 13 residues. Trimming cost V 3 bases and J 5 bases; bases outside gene matches: 1. The germline V gene encodes CDR1 SGHTA and CDR2 FQGTGA. CDR3 sequence reads: CASSFGTDNEQFF. CDR3 DNA sequence: TGTGCCAGCAGCTTTGGGACAGACAATGAGCAGTTCTTC.

This clonotype was picked up a small number of times. The chain joins TRBV5-5 to TRBJ2-4; either TRBD1 or TRBD2 may supply D (5 bases each). The CDR3 spans 8 residues. Germline values: CDR1 SGHKS, CDR2 YYEKEE (reference sequence). V dropped 4 bases and J dropped 15 bases, with 5 bases sitting between them. CDR3 in DNA: TGTGCCAGCAGCGGGGGGTACTTC. As protein: CASSGGYF.

This clonotype turned up a few times. The rearrangement joins TRBV4-1 to TRBJ2-7; TRBD2 is a possible D gene (7 bases). The V and J ends lost 0 bases and 6 bases respectively, with 18 bases between them. Germline V gene data show CDR1 as MGHRA and CDR2 as YSYEKL. CDR3 length: 16 amino acids. The CDR3: CASSQEAGALPGEQYF. The CDR3 nucleotides are TGCGCCAGCAGCCAAGAGGCGGGGGCTCTTCCAGGCGAGCAGTACTTC.

This clonotype was detected ten times or more. The chain joins TRBV7-2 to TRBJ1-2; D not certain. Germline V gene lookup returns CDR1 SGHTA and CDR2 FQGNSA. With 5 bases removed from V and 4 bases from J, the gap between germline ends came to 8 bases. This CDR3 has 12 residues. The CDR3 nucleotides are TGTGCCAGCAGCCCGACCCCCTATGGCTACACCTTC. Amino acids: CASSPTPYGYTF.

This clonotype was recorded a few times. The chain combines TRBV12-3 or TRBV12-4 with TRBJ1-1; D unclear. This CDR3 spans 13 amino acids. V lost 2 bases, J lost 6 bases, and 10 bases lay in between. CDR3 DNA sequence: TGTGCCAGCAGTTTAATGTGGGTAGCTGAAGCTTTCTTT. Translated, it gives CASSLMWVAEAFF.

The chain links TRBV3-1 to TRBJ2-2, with TRBD1 matching 8 bases. CDR1 and CDR2 (germline): LGHDT, YNNKEL (reference sequence). The V gene end was trimmed by 1 base and the J gene end by 4 bases; junction bases not matched to a gene: 5. The CDR3 extends over 16 amino acids. CDR3 sequence (DNA): TGTGCCAGCAGCCAAGGTCCAGGGGGCCGCACCGGGGAGCTGTTTTTT. This translates into CASSQGPGGRTGELFF.